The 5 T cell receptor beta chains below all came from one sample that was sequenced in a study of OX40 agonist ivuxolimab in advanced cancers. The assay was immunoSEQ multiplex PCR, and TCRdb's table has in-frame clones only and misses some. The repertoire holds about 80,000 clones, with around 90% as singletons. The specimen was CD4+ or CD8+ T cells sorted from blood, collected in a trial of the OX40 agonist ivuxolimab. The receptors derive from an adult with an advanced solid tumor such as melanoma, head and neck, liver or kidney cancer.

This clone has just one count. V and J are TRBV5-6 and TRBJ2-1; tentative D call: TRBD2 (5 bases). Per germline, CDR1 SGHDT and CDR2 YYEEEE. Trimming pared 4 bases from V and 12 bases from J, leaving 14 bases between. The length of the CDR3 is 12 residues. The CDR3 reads CASSTLRSGQFF. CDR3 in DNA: TGTGCCAGCAGCACCCTTAGGAGCGGGCAGTTCTTC.

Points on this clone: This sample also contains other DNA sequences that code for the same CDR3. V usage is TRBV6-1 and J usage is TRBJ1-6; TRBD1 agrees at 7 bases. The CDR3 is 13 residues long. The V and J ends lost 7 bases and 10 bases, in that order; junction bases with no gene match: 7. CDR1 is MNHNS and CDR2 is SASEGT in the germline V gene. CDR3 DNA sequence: TGTGCCAGCATACGACAGGGTAACTCACCCCTCCACTTT. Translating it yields CASIRQGNSPLHF.

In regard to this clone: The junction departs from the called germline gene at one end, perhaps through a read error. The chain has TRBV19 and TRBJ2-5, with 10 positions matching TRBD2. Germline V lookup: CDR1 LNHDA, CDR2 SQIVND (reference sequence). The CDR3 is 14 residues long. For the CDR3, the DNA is TGTGCCGGTAGTATGGGACTAGCGTTAGAGACCCAGTACTTC. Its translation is CAGSMGLALETQYF.

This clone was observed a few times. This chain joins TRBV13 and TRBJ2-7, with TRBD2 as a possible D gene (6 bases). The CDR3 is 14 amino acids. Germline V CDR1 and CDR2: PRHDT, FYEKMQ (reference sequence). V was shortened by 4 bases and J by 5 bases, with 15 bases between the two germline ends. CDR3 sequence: CASSSAAGSHEQYF. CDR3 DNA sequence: TGTGCCAGCAGCTCTGCGGCGGGGTCCCACGAGCAGTACTTC.

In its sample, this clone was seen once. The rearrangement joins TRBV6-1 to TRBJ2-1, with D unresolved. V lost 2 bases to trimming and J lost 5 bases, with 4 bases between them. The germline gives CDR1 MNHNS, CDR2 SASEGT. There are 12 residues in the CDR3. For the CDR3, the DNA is TGTGCCAGCAGTGAACTGAACAATGAGCAGTTCTTC. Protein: CASSELNNEQFF.